A single sample gave rise to the 32 T cell receptor beta chains below, sequenced in a study of blood T cell repertoires in COVID-19. This table comes from immunoSEQ multiplex PCR, and its TCRdb copy is limited to in-frame clones, with some not included. The profile covers over 130,000 clones, with around 78% appearing a single time and approximately 5% taken by the ten largest. Sample: peripheral blood. Every receptor here comes from a woman older than 75 with active or convalescent COVID-19.

The chain links TRBV15 to TRBJ1-6, with D possibly TRBD1 on 5 matching bases. CDR1 and CDR2 from the germline V gene are LNHNV and YYDKDF (reference sequence). The V and J ends lost 4 bases and 0 bases respectively, with 10 bases between them. The CDR3 runs to 16 residues. The CDR3 loop reads CATSKTDSSYNSPLHF. The CDR3 DNA reads as TGTGCCACCAGCAAGACAGATAGCTCCTATAATTCACCCCTCCACTTT.

V gene TRBV19 combines with J gene TRBJ1-2; the D gene is possibly TRBD1 (6 bases). Germline V gene data show CDR1 as LNHDA and CDR2 as SQIVND (reference sequence). This CDR3 comprises 15 residues. V was pared by 5 bases and J by 4 bases, with 17 bases between. CDR3 sequence: CASSYPDRLSYGYTF. The CDR3 DNA follows: TGTGCCAGTAGTTACCCCGACAGGCTCTCCTATGGCTACACCTTC.

The chain employs TRBV28 and TRBJ2-7; tentatively, D is TRBD1 (6 bases). There are 19 residues in the CDR3. V shed 7 bases and J shed 3 bases, with 31 bases lying between them. Looked up from germline, CDR1 is MDHEN and CDR2 is SYDVKM. The CDR3 bases are TGTGCCAGCACCAAAATACGAGACTGGGGGCTACAGTCGGTCTACGAGCAGTACTTC. This gives the protein CASTKIRDWGLQSVYEQYF.

The rearrangement links TRBV13 to TRBJ2-3, with 11 bases that match TRBD1. This CDR3 contains 15 residues. Trimming at V came to 3 bases and at J to 4 bases, leaving 3 bases not matched to a gene. Germline-derived CDR1 and CDR2 are PRHDT and FYEKMQ (reference sequence). In DNA form, the CDR3 reads TGTGCCAGCAGCTTGGGACAGGGGGGCGCAGATACGCAGTATTTT. This sequence encodes CASSLGQGGADTQYF.

V and J are TRBV18 and TRBJ2-5; 10 nucleotides line up with TRBD1. In germline, CDR1 is KGHSH, CDR2 LQKENI. The CDR3 runs 15 residues. V lost 4 bases and J lost 1; bases outside the gene matches: 3. As DNA, the CDR3 is TGTGCCAGCTCACAAGGACAGGGGGTCCAAGAGACCCAGTACTTC. This gives the protein CASSQGQGVQETQYF.

V and J are TRBV27 and TRBJ2-7; possibly TRBD1 for D (7 bases). CDR1 and CDR2 (germline): MNHEY, SMNVEV (reference sequence). The CDR3 runs to 14 residues. V lost 5 bases and J 7 bases, leaving 18 bases between the germline ends. The CDR3 DNA sequence: TGTGCCAGCAGTCTACAGGGGCACGCGGGGGAGCAGTACTTC. Translation: CASSLQGHAGEQYF.

V gene TRBV3-1 (or the pseudogene TRBV3-2) combines with J gene TRBJ1-2, with 7 bases identical to TRBD1. Germline CDR1 LGHDT, CDR2 YNNKEL (reference sequence). The V gene end was trimmed by 2 bases and the J gene end by 8 bases; junction bases not matched to a gene: 8. This CDR3 has 14 residues. This CDR3 is CASSQQGTARGYTF. CDR3 in DNA: TGTGCCAGCAGCCAACAAGGGACAGCTCGGGGCTACACCTTC.

This rearrangement joins TRBV5-8 to TRBJ2-3; 9 nucleotides line up with TRBD2. The CDR3 runs 15 residues. Trimming at V came to 4 bases and at J to 5 bases, leaving 8 bases not matched to a gene. Germline V gene data show CDR1 as SGHTS and CDR2 as YDEGEE. DNA of the CDR3: TGTGCCAGCAGCACCCTGAGCGGGGGGCGAGATACGCAGTATTTT. It yields the protein CASSTLSGGRDTQYF.

This chain connects TRBV19 to TRBJ1-3, with D uncertain. The CDR3 covers 12 residues. Per germline, CDR1 LNHDA and CDR2 SQIVND (reference sequence). V was pared by 8 bases and J by 3 bases, with 8 bases between. Written as DNA, the CDR3 is TGTGCCAGTTTCGGGGTTGGAAACACCATATATTTT. Translation: CASFGVGNTIYF.

V gene TRBV5-8 combines with J gene TRBJ2-7; 11 bases line up with TRBD2. In germline, CDR1 is SGHTS, CDR2 YDEGEE. V lost 5 bases to trimming and J lost 5 bases; unmatched junction nucleotides: 6. The CDR3 runs to 14 residues. In DNA, the CDR3 is TGTGCCAGCAGACCTACTAGCGGGGGCGACGAGCAGTACTTC. It yields the protein CASRPTSGGDEQYF.

V usage is TRBV3-1 (or the pseudogene TRBV3-2) and J usage is TRBJ2-4; D gene ambiguous. This CDR3 is 11 amino acids long. Trimming took off 3 bases at V and 12 bases at J, with 9 bases between the two ends. Germline CDR1 LGHDT, CDR2 YNNKEL (reference sequence). Here the CDR3 reads CASSQETHQYF. The CDR3 DNA is TGTGCCAGCAGCCAGGAGACTCATCAGTACTTC.

V usage is TRBV5-1 and J usage is TRBJ2-1, with TRBD1 identical over 9 bases. V lost 4 bases, J lost 8 bases, and 10 bases stayed unmatched. The V gene's germline CDR1 is SGHRS and CDR2 YFSETQ. CDR3 size: 15 residues. In DNA, the CDR3 is TGCGCCAGCAGCATAACCCGGGACAGGGCTGATGAGCAGTTCTTC. Protein product: CASSITRDRADEQFF.

This chain uses TRBV30 with TRBJ1-1; D gene unclear. The CDR3 spans 14 residues. Germline lookup yields CDR1 GTSNPN and CDR2 SVGIG (reference sequence). The V end was cut by 5 bases, the J end by 4 bases, with 17 bases between. The DNA for the CDR3 is TGTGCCTGGGGCGCTGTTGGTTATAGCACTGAAGCTTTCTTT. This sequence encodes CAWGAVGYSTEAFF.

V and J are TRBV29-1 and TRBJ1-2; D is uncertain. V was trimmed by 2 bases and J by 2 bases, leaving 3 bases between them. The CDR3 consists of 11 residues. CDR1 is SQVTM and CDR2 is ANQGSEA in the germline V gene. CDR3 coding DNA: TGCAGCGTTGAATTAAACTATGGCTACACCTTC. Its protein product is CSVELNYGYTF.

CDR3 sequence: CASSMGQGYNQPQHF. In DNA form, the CDR3 reads TGTGCCAGTAGTATGGGACAGGGGTACAATCAGCCCCAGCATTTT. The J gene is TRBJ1-5, the V gene TRBV19, with TRBD1 matching over 10 bases. The CDR3 loop spans 15 amino acids. From germline, CDR1 is LNHDA and CDR2 SQIVND (reference sequence). Trimming took 3 bases from V and 3 from J; bases not matched to a gene: 2.

The V gene is TRBV29-1, the J gene TRBJ2-2, with 9 bases lining up with TRBD2. Looked up from germline, CDR1 is SQVTM and CDR2 is ANQGSEA. The junction had 2 bases not matched to a gene; V was cut back by 3 bases and J by 3 bases. The CDR3 covers 14 residues. CDR3 loop: CSVDRGGDTGELFF. The DNA for the CDR3 is TGCAGCGTTGATCGCGGGGGGGACACCGGGGAGCTGTTTTTT.

The V call is TRBV10-3, the J call TRBJ2-5; the D gene is possibly TRBD2 (6 bases). The CDR3 spans 14 residues. V lost 10 bases and J 1 base, leaving 16 bases between the germline ends. CDR1 is ENHRY and CDR2 is SYGVKD in the germline V gene. CDR3 region: CATRLGPAQETQYF. In nucleotides, the CDR3 is TGTGCCACAAGACTAGGTCCCGCCCAAGAGACCCAGTACTTC.

This clone was recorded only once. This chain links TRBV19 with TRBJ1-6; maybe TRBD1 (6 bases). The CDR3 consists of 14 residues. Between the trimmed V and J ends, which lost 6 bases and 7 bases, there was a span of 13 bases. The V gene's germline CDR1 is LNHDA and CDR2 SQIVND (reference sequence). DNA for the CDR3: TGTGCCAGTAGCCCAGACAGGCAGAATTCACCCCTCCACTTT. This codes for CASSPDRQNSPLHF.

The chain combines TRBV18 with TRBJ1-2, with 12 bases lining up with TRBD1. Per the germline V gene, CDR1 is KGHSH and CDR2 is LQKENI. V was clipped by 3 bases and J by 6 bases; unmatched bases: 8. This CDR3 region has 16 residues. The CDR3 sequence is CASSPQAGTGGDGYTF. CDR3 coding DNA: TGTGCCAGCTCACCTCAAGCCGGGACAGGGGGCGATGGCTACACCTTC.

The chain recombines TRBV9 with TRBJ1-1, with D hard to call. Germline V gives CDR1 SGDLS, CDR2 YYNGEE. The length of the CDR3 is 13 residues. V was clipped by 0 bases and J by 3 bases, with 6 bases between them. The CDR3 loop reads CASSVEEDTEAFF. In DNA, the CDR3 is TGTGCCAGCAGCGTAGAAGAGGACACTGAAGCTTTCTTT.

The chain recombines TRBV5-1 with TRBJ1-1; TRBD1 agrees at 7 bases. The germline gives CDR1 SGHRS, CDR2 YFSETQ. The V segment lost 4 bases and the J segment 11 bases; nucleotides outside the gene matches: 20. The length of the CDR3 is 16 residues. In DNA, the CDR3 is TGCGCCAGCAGCCGCAGTGTCGGACAGGACATCTTAAAGGCTTTCTTT. It codes for CASSRSVGQDILKAFF. Full variable domain (outside the CDR3, taken from reference TRBV5-1 and TRBJ1-1): KAGVTQTPRYLIKTRGQQVTLSCSPISGHRSVSWYQQTPGQGLQFLFEYFSETQRNKGNFPGRFSGRQFSNSRSEMNVSTLELGDSALYLCASSRSVGQDILKAFFGQGTRLTVV.

The chain joins TRBV3-1 (or the pseudogene TRBV3-2) to TRBJ1-4, with 10 nucleotides matching TRBD1. V was clipped by 1 base and J by 7 bases; unmatched bases: 6. Looked up from germline, CDR1 is LGHDT and CDR2 is YNNKEL (reference sequence). The CDR3 has 16 residues. DNA for the CDR3: TGTGCCAGCAGCCAAGGGGGGACAGGGGCGGGTGAAAAACTGTTTTTT. Translated, it gives CASSQGGTGAGEKLFF.

The count of this clone is one. The chain joins TRBV6-1 to TRBJ2-1; 9 bases match TRBD1. After removal of 0 bases from V and 7 bases from J, the junction contained 4 bases not matched to a gene. The CDR3 loop spans 15 amino acids. Germline V gene data show CDR1 as MNHNS and CDR2 as SASEGT. CDR3 nucleotide sequence: TGTGCCAGCAGTGAAGCAGACAGGGGGTGGAATGAGCAGTTCTTC. It translates to CASSEADRGWNEQFF.

The V call is TRBV5-1, the J call TRBJ2-1, with TRBD1 matching 10 bases. Germline CDR1 is SGHRS and CDR2 is YFSETQ. This CDR3 is built from 17 residues. The V gene end was trimmed by 3 bases and the J gene end by 0 bases; junction bases not matched to a gene: 6. CDR3 in DNA: TGCGCCAGCAGCTCGGGGACAGGGGCCACCTCCTACAATGAGCAGTTCTTC. Its protein product is CASSSGTGATSYNEQFF.

In its sample, this clone was seen once. The chain recombines TRBV30 with TRBJ2-4, with D possibly matching TRBD2 (6 bases). Germline V gene data show CDR1 as GTSNPN and CDR2 as SVGIG (reference sequence). The CDR3 extends over 15 amino acids. Between the trimmed V and J ends, which lost 4 bases and 0 bases, there was a span of 13 bases. The CDR3 here is CAWTEGLLAKNIQYF. CDR3 DNA: TGTGCCTGGACCGAGGGACTTCTAGCCAAAAACATTCAGTACTTC.

The count of this clone is one. This chain links TRBV5-1 with TRBJ1-6; D possibly corresponds to TRBD1 (6 bases). This CDR3 spans 18 amino acids. Trimming pared 0 bases from V and 0 bases from J, leaving 13 bases between. The germline V gene has CDR1 SGHRS and CDR2 YFSETQ. The CDR3 nucleotides are TGCGCCAGCAGCTTGGTAGGACAGCTGAGCTCCTATAATTCACCCCTCCACTTT. Translated, it gives CASSLVGQLSSYNSPLHF.

The chain links TRBV2 to TRBJ2-5; no clear D. Trimming took 3 bases from V and 4 from J, leaving 12 bases between them. The germline V gene encodes CDR1 SNHLY and CDR2 FYNNEI. The CDR3 runs to 14 residues. Written as DNA, the CDR3 is TGTGCCAGCAGTGACCTAGTTTATTCAGAGACCCAGTACTTC. This sequence encodes CASSDLVYSETQYF.

This clone has a handful of counts. The chain recombines TRBV28 with TRBJ1-2; tentative D call: TRBD1 (5 bases). Between the trimmed V and J ends, which lost 1 base and 4 bases, there was a span of 10 bases. The germline CDR1 and CDR2 sequences are MDHEN and SYDVKM. The CDR3 totals 14 residues. This chain's CDR3 is CASSLLTVGYGYTF. CDR3 coding DNA: TGTGCCAGCAGTTTATTGACAGTGGGCTATGGCTACACCTTC.

The J gene is TRBJ1-1, the V gene TRBV6-5, with a possible D match to TRBD1 (5 bases). Germline loops: CDR1 MNHEY, CDR2 SVGAGI. CDR3 length: 15 residues. Trimming took 5 bases from V and 0 from J, leaving 13 bases between them. Here the CDR3 reads CASSPSGTVNTEAFF. Written as DNA, the CDR3 is TGTGCCAGCAGTCCTAGCGGGACGGTGAACACTGAAGCTTTCTTT.

The genes are TRBV3-1 (or the pseudogene TRBV3-2) and TRBJ1-2, with TRBD1 matching 10 bases. After removal of 2 bases from V and 0 bases from J, the junction contained 3 bases not matched to a gene. Germline lookup yields CDR1 LGHDT and CDR2 YNNKEL (reference sequence). This CDR3 region has 16 residues. CDR3 sequence (DNA): TGTGCCAGCAGCCAACCCGGGACAGGGGCTAACTATGGCTACACCTTC. Translation: CASSQPGTGANYGYTF.

The gene calls are TRBV5-1 and TRBJ2-7, with 14 nucleotides matching TRBD2. Trimming took 4 bases from V and 7 from J; bases not matched to a gene: 7. Germline V gives CDR1 SGHRS, CDR2 YFSETQ. The CDR3 has 15 amino acids. DNA for the CDR3: TGCGCCAGCAGCCCGGGACTAGCGGGGGCGGGTGAGCAGTACTTC. This sequence encodes CASSPGLAGAGEQYF.

The chain has TRBV5-1 and TRBJ1-1, with D possibly matching TRBD1 (6 bases). Trimming cost V 2 bases and J 4 bases, with 15 bases left between them. The CDR3 runs to 15 residues. Germline values: CDR1 SGHRS, CDR2 YFSETQ. The CDR3 spells CASSFGGPRGTEAFF. CDR3 nucleotide sequence: TGCGCCAGCAGCTTTGGGGGCCCGAGGGGCACTGAAGCTTTCTTT.